The table lists the clone carrying this T cell receptor beta chain with many counts. Between the trimmed V and J ends, which lost 5 bases and 6 bases, there was a span of 8 bases. CDR1 and CDR2 from the germline V gene are SGHRS and YFSETQ. This CDR3 comprises 12 residues. 5'RACE employing 10-nucleotide random UMIs yielded the cDNA. From 15-18 subjects, every sequencing run obtained over 170 million TCR-beta sequences. Using its own MiXCR run on the 5' RACE reads, TCRdb lists one record per CDR3 protein. Of some 71,000 distinct CDR3 sequences in the sample, 10% are singletons; the top ten hold roughly a tenth. The sample is drawn from a study of neurological immune-mediated disorders. The time point was: longitudinal time-point 1 (baseline).

Sequenced: PBMCs. The J gene is TRBJ2-2, the V gene TRBV5-1; weak D call: TRBD1 (5 bases). The clonotype was recovered from a man aged 25-45 years in good health. CDR3 in amino acids: CASSLGAGELFF. The CDR3 region has the DNA TGCGCCAGCAGTCTAGGGGCCGGGGAGCTGTTTTTT.